These 29 T cell receptor beta chains share one sample of origin, sequenced in a study of graft-versus-host responses after intestinal transplantation. TCRdb's copy holds only in-frame clones and misses some; the assay was immunoSEQ multiplex PCR. The table has some 83,000 clones, 90% to 95% seen once; the top ten hold over 0.095%. No antigens are known for them. The specimen was unstimulated CD4+ T cells sorted from spleen or lymph node cells, collected before intestinal transplant. All receptors derive from a human donor who received an intestinal transplant.

The chain joins TRBV2 to TRBJ2-3; perhaps TRBD1 as D (6 bases). Germline CDR1 is SNHLY and CDR2 is FYNNEI. The CDR3 covers 16 residues. V dropped 2 bases and J dropped 1 base, with 13 bases sitting between them. CDR3 coding DNA: TGTGCCAGCAGTGAATCTTGGCCAGGGGGCACAGATACGCAGTATTTT. It translates to CASSESWPGGTDTQYF.

This clone was recorded once. The chain links TRBV2 to TRBJ1-3; no firm D call. V was pared by 9 bases and J by 1 base, with 10 bases between. The CDR3 consists of 13 residues. Germline V gene lookup returns CDR1 SNHLY and CDR2 FYNNEI. In DNA, the CDR3 is TGTGCCAGTTCGCGAGGGTCTGGAAACACCATATATTTT. Its protein is CASSRGSGNTIYF.

The chain links TRBV7-9 to TRBJ1-4; tentatively, D is TRBD1 (6 bases). Between the trimmed V and J ends, which lost 3 bases and 2 bases, there was a span of 10 bases. Germline CDR1 SEHNR, CDR2 FQNEAQ (reference sequence). The CDR3 loop spans 15 amino acids. The CDR3 region is CASSFNRATNEKLFF. CDR3 coding DNA: TGTGCCAGCAGCTTTAACAGGGCCACTAATGAAAAACTGTTTTTT. The full variable domain, completed using reference TRBV7-9 and TRBJ1-4, is DTGVSQNPRHKITKRGQNVTFRCDPISEHNRLYWYRQTLGQGPEFLTYFQNEAQLEKSRLLSDRFSAERPKGSFSTLEIQRTEQGDSAMYLCASSFNRATNEKLFFGSGTQLSVL.

The chain recombines TRBV11-3 with TRBJ2-3; 7 bases match TRBD2. Germline V gene sequence: CDR1 SGHNT, CDR2 YENEEA. V lost 5 bases and J lost 2; bases outside the gene matches: 7. CDR3 length equals 15 residues. CDR3 region: CASSLSGPFTDTQYF. In DNA, the CDR3 is TGTGCCAGCAGCCTTAGCGGGCCATTCACAGATACGCAGTATTTT.

This chain links TRBV11-2 with TRBJ2-7; 8 nucleotides align to TRBD2. The CDR3 contains 15 residues. Germline lookup yields CDR1 SGHAT and CDR2 FQNNGV. The V segment lost 2 bases and the J segment 3 bases; nucleotides outside the gene matches: 6. The CDR3 DNA is TGTGCCAGCAGCTTAACAAGCGGGGGAGGCTACGAGCAGTACTTC. As protein: CASSLTSGGGYEQYF.

The V and J genes are TRBV19 and TRBJ2-3; D gene uncertain. Germline values: CDR1 LNHDA, CDR2 SQIVND (reference sequence). Trimming shortened V by 7 bases and J by 0 bases, and 23 bases separated the two germline ends. This CDR3 has 18 residues. The CDR3 sequence is CASTHRLRSGPSTDTQYF. Here the CDR3 DNA reads TGTGCCAGTACCCACCGGTTAAGGTCAGGCCCTAGCACAGATACGCAGTATTTT.

V gene TRBV7-2 combines with J gene TRBJ1-1, with TRBD1 matching over 7 bases. V was clipped by 4 bases and J by 1 base; unmatched bases: 6. CDR1 and CDR2 (germline): SGHTA, FQGNSA. The CDR3 loop spans 15 amino acids. This chain's CDR3 is CASSSLGTANTEAFF. The CDR3 DNA reads as TGTGCCAGCAGCTCCTTGGGGACAGCGAACACTGAAGCTTTCTTT.

This chain links TRBV6-1 with TRBJ1-6; D is perhaps TRBD1 (5 bases). CDR3 length equals 20 residues. CDR1 and CDR2 from the germline V gene are MNHNS and SASEGT. Trimming shortened V by 2 bases and J by 0 bases, and 20 bases separated the two germline ends. The CDR3 bases are TGTGCCAGCAGTGAAACCCTTCCGGGCAGGGCAAACTCCTATAATTCACCCCTCCACTTT. It encodes CASSETLPGRANSYNSPLHF.

The chain carries TRBV29-1 and TRBJ2-3, with D possibly being TRBD2 (5 bases). This CDR3 contains 12 residues. Germline V gives CDR1 SQVTM, CDR2 ANQGSEA. V lost 5 bases and J 2 bases, leaving 8 bases between the germline ends. The CDR3: CSVRETTDTQYF. CDR3 nucleotide sequence: TGCAGCGTTAGGGAGACCACAGATACGCAGTATTTT.

The count of this clone is one. This chain joins TRBV7-9 and TRBJ2-7; tentative D call: TRBD2 (5 bases). Germline CDR1 and CDR2: SEHNR and FQNEAQ (reference sequence). V shed 0 bases and J shed 5 bases, with 14 bases lying between them. The CDR3 runs to 15 residues. The CDR3 protein is CASSLARAGVHEQYF. The CDR3 region has the DNA TGTGCCAGCAGCTTAGCGCGGGCAGGAGTCCACGAGCAGTACTTC.

V is TRBV6-6 and J is TRBJ2-7; no definite D call. The V gene's germline CDR1 is MNHNY and CDR2 SVGAGI (reference sequence). Trimming shortened V by 6 bases and J by 4 bases, and 7 bases separated the two germline ends. The CDR3 has 11 residues. The CDR3, as DNA: TGTGCCAGCAGCCGGTATTACGAGCAGTACTTC. This encodes CASSRYYEQYF.

The chain uses TRBV12-5 and TRBJ1-2; D not resolved. V was clipped by 0 bases and J by 8 bases, with 4 bases between them. The CDR3 has 11 residues. Germline CDR1 reads LGHNT; CDR2 reads FRNRAP. This chain's CDR3 is CASGLVVGYTF. DNA of the CDR3: TGTGCTAGTGGTTTGGTTGTAGGCTACACCTTC.

This chain uses TRBV2 with TRBJ2-3; 8 bases map to TRBD2. The J segment lost 4 bases and the V segment lost 7 bases, leaving 10 bases of the junction unmatched. The germline gives CDR1 SNHLY, CDR2 FYNNEI. This CDR3 region has 15 residues. This chain's CDR3 is CASKRSGGPADTQYF. In DNA form, the CDR3 reads TGTGCCAGCAAGCGATCGGGGGGGCCCGCAGATACGCAGTATTTT. The whole variable domain, remainder taken from reference TRBV2 and TRBJ2-3, is EPEVTQTPSHQVTQMGQEVILRCVPISNHLYFYWYRQILGQKVEFLVSFYNNEISEKSEIFDDQFSVERPDGSNFTLKIRSTKLEDSAMYFCASKRSGGPADTQYFGPGTRLTVL.

The J gene is TRBJ2-3, the V gene TRBV5-1, with 7 bases that match TRBD2. The CDR3 sequence is 19 residues long. Trimming took 3 bases from V and 0 from J; bases not matched to a gene: 16. CDR1 SGHRS and CDR2 YFSETQ come from the germline V gene. CDR3 coding DNA: TGCGCCAGCAGCTCCCCTGATGGGCGGGGGAGTCCTAGCACAGATACGCAGTATTTT. This translates into CASSSPDGRGSPSTDTQYF.

The sample holds a few counts of this clone. The rearrangement joins TRBV7-2 to TRBJ1-2; D possibly corresponds to TRBD1 (6 bases). The length of the CDR3 is 14 residues. From germline, CDR1 is SGHTA and CDR2 FQGNSA. Trimming removed 2 bases from V and 8 bases from J, with 15 bases in between. CDR3 loop: CASSLSGGLRGYTF. The CDR3 region has the DNA TGTGCCAGCAGCTTATCCGGGGGGCTCCGGGGCTACACCTTC.

The chain links TRBV23-1 to TRBJ1-3, with TRBD1 identical over 10 bases. TRBV23-1 is known as an ORF, though its function is uncertain. V was clipped by 0 bases and J by 3 bases; unmatched bases: 2. The CDR3 is made up of 16 amino acids. For the CDR3, the DNA is TGCGCCAGCAGTCAATCCGACAGGGGGCTTGGAAACACCATATATTTT. Protein sequence: CASSQSDRGLGNTIYF.

This chain links TRBV19 with TRBJ1-4; D uncertain. Germline V CDR1 and CDR2: LNHDA, SQIVND (reference sequence). V was clipped by 6 bases and J by 2 bases, with 16 bases between them. The CDR3 sequence is 16 residues long. This CDR3 reads CASRRVGLFTNEKLFF. The CDR3 DNA follows: TGTGCCAGTAGAAGGGTAGGACTTTTCACTAATGAAAAACTGTTTTTT.

V is TRBV6-6 and J is TRBJ1-5; D uncertain. This CDR3 has 14 amino acids. Trimming pared 2 bases from V and 6 bases from J, leaving 11 bases between. Germline loops: CDR1 MNHNY, CDR2 SVGAGI (reference sequence). The CDR3 loop reads CASSYTHSRQPQHF. Here the CDR3 DNA reads TGTGCCAGCAGTTACACGCACAGCCGTCAGCCCCAGCATTTT.

This rearrangement joins TRBV18 to TRBJ2-5; D uncertain. This CDR3 contains 14 residues. The germline CDR1 and CDR2 sequences are KGHSH and LQKENI. V was trimmed by 1 base and J by 3 bases, leaving 9 bases between them. CDR3 DNA: TGTGCCAGCTCACCACTCCCTACTAAAGAGACCCAGTACTTC. Translated: CASSPLPTKETQYF.

V is TRBV19 and J is TRBJ2-4; TRBD1 aligns across 11 bases. CDR3 length equals 16 residues. CDR1 and CDR2 from the germline V gene are LNHDA and SQIVND (reference sequence). Losses at the gene ends were 7 bases for V and 1 base for J; bases not matched to a gene: 6. The CDR3 here is CASNSRDRGAKNIQYF. The CDR3 DNA follows: TGTGCCAGTAATAGCCGGGACAGGGGGGCCAAAAACATTCAGTACTTC.

The chain couples TRBV5-1 to TRBJ2-1; no clear D. Trimming shortened V by 1 base and J by 6 bases, and 17 bases separated the two germline ends. Germline V lookup: CDR1 SGHRS, CDR2 YFSETQ. The CDR3 is 16 amino acids. The CDR3 sequence is CASSLWFTSNGNEQFF. CDR3 DNA sequence: TGCGCCAGCAGCTTGTGGTTTACCTCCAACGGCAATGAGCAGTTCTTC.

The V and J genes are TRBV4-3 and TRBJ1-3; TRBD1 aligns across 7 bases. CDR3 length equals 16 residues. Germline loops: CDR1 LGHNA, CDR2 YSLEER. V gave up 0 bases and J gave up 8 bases; unmatched junction bases: 10. The CDR3 region is CASSQERQGQGDTIYF. DNA for the CDR3: TGCGCCAGCAGCCAAGAACGGCAGGGTCAGGGGGACACCATATATTTT.

The J gene is TRBJ1-2, the V gene TRBV18; D gene uncertain. CDR1 is KGHSH, CDR2 LQKENI, per germline. V dropped 2 bases and J dropped 4 bases, with 5 bases sitting between them. The CDR3 is 12 amino acids. CDR3 sequence (DNA): TGTGCCAGCTCACCAGAGTTCTATGGCTACACCTTC. Translating gives CASSPEFYGYTF.

The rearrangement uses TRBV10-3 and TRBJ2-2; D gene ambiguous. Germline V gives CDR1 ENHRY, CDR2 SYGVKD. The CDR3 sequence is 13 residues long. V was shortened by 6 bases and J by 5 bases, with 10 bases between the two germline ends. As DNA, the CDR3 is TGTGCCATCAGGACACAAGATACCGGGGAGCTGTTTTTT. Its protein product is CAIRTQDTGELFF.

This chain joins TRBV27 and TRBJ1-1, with TRBD1 matching 8 bases. Germline CDR1 and CDR2: MNHEY and SMNVEV (reference sequence). The CDR3 loop spans 16 amino acids. V trimming: 2 bases; J trimming: 2 bases; junction bases outside the gene matches: 7. The CDR3 coding sequence is TGTGCCAGCAGTTTACTATCAGGGGGCAGAAACACTGAAGCTTTCTTT. It is translated as CASSLLSGGRNTEAFF.

The rearrangement links TRBV7-2 to TRBJ2-3; TRBD2 matches 7 bases. V was clipped by 4 bases and J by 0 bases; unmatched bases: 13. The CDR3 totals 18 residues. Looked up from germline, CDR1 is SGHTA and CDR2 is FQGNSA. The CDR3 sequence: CASSSQGGGGLSTDTQYF. The CDR3 DNA reads as TGTGCCAGCAGCTCCCAGGGAGGCGGGGGATTAAGCACAGATACGCAGTATTTT.

V is TRBV7-2 and J is TRBJ2-7, with TRBD2 identical over 15 bases. Germline V gene sequence: CDR1 SGHTA, CDR2 FQGNSA. V was pared by 5 bases and J by 0 bases, with 8 bases of the junction left unmatched. CDR3 length: 18 amino acids. CDR3 loop: CASSVGTSGGLSSYEQYF. Written as DNA, the CDR3 is TGTGCCAGCAGCGTCGGGACTAGCGGGGGGTTATCCTCCTACGAGCAGTACTTC.

The chain links TRBV5-6 to TRBJ1-1; D uncertain. The CDR3 is made up of 16 amino acids. Trimming removed 4 bases at V and 0 bases at J, with 16 bases between. The V gene's germline CDR1 is SGHDT and CDR2 YYEEEE. For the CDR3, the DNA is TGTGCCAGCAGCCATTCCCCCCTAGGCCTGAACACTGAAGCTTTCTTT. The encoded protein is CASSHSPLGLNTEAFF.

V usage is TRBV30 and J usage is TRBJ2-1; 10 bases match TRBD1. The CDR3 consists of 15 residues. The V and J ends lost 3 bases and 3 bases, in that order; junction bases with no gene match: 5. Germline assignment: CDR1 GTSNPN and CDR2 SVGIG (reference sequence). The CDR3 nucleotides read TGTGCCTGGAGAGACAGGGGGCATTTCTACAATGAGCAGTTCTTC. Encoded protein: CAWRDRGHFYNEQFF.